The T cell receptor (beta chain) described here comes from a study of shared clonotypes between healthy human individuals. This clone has a count of ten or more. Germline lookup yields CDR1 LGHNA and CDR2 YSLEER. The junction had 6 bases not matched to a gene; V was cut back by 3 bases and J by 9 bases. CDR3 length: 15 residues. Clones were sequenced by immunoSEQ multiplex PCR, and TCRdb holds only the in-frame ones, with some missing. The table lists roughly 500,000 clones, approximately 80% of them singletons. The chain recombines TRBV4-3 with TRBJ2-1; 12 bases align to TRBD2. Sequencing used PBMCs. This TCR was recovered from a woman aged 40 to 50 in good health. Some clones in this sample may be carry-over from other donors' samples. DNA of the CDR3: TGCGCCAGCAGCCAGACTAGCGGGAGATTAAGTGAGCAGTTCTTC. This codes for CASSQTSGRLSEQFF.